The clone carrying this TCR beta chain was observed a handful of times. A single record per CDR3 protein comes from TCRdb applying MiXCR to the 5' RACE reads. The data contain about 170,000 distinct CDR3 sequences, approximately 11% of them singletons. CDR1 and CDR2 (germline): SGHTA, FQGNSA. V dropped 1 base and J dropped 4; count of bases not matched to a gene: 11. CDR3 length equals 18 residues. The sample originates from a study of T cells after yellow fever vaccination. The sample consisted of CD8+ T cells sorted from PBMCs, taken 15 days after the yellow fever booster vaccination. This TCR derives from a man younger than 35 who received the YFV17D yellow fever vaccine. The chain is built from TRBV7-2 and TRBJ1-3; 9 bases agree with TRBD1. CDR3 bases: TGTGCCAGCAGCTTAGGCCCTGGACAGGGGTCCTGGGGAAACACCATATATTTT. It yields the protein CASSLGPGQGSWGNTIYF.